This T cell receptor (beta chain) is from a study of CD8+ T cells in alopecia areata. Across the whole study: Disease severity was quantified as SALT score of affected scalp area.

Noted treatment: oral pan-JAK inhibitor, 5-10 mg twice daily. Collected material from alopecia areata patients comprised lesional scalp punch biopsies and peripheral blood. Reverse transcribed after extraction, RNA yielded cDNA as the sequencing template. Measured with immunoSEQ multiplex PCR; TCRdb has only the in-frame clones, and not every one. The sample lists some 110,000 clones, roughly 50% occurring once. This CDR3 has 13 residues. The germline CDR1 and CDR2 sequences are SGDLS and YYNGEE. With V trimmed by 5 bases and J by 6 bases, 5 bases remained unmatched. The chain recombines TRBV9 with TRBJ2-7; 10 positions match TRBD1. This receptor was taken from a human donor with alopecia areata. The specimen comprised CD8+ T cells sorted from blood, sampled at week 24, from a patient treated with tofacitinib. The CDR3 DNA sequence: TGTGCCAGCAGGGGACAGGGGACCCTCGAGCAGTACTTC. Its protein product is CASRGQGTLEQYF.